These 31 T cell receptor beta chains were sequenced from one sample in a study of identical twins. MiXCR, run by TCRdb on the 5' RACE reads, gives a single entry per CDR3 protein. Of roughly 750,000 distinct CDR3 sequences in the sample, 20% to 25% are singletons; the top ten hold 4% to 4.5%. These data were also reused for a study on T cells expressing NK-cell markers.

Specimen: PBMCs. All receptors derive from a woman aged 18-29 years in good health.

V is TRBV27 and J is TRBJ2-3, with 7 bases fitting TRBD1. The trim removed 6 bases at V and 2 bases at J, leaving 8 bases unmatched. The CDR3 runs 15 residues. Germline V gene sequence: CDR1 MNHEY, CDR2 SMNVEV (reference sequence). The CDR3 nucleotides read TGTGCCAGCAGGCCGGGACAGCTAACCACAGATACGCAGTATTTT. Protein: CASRPGQLTTDTQYF.

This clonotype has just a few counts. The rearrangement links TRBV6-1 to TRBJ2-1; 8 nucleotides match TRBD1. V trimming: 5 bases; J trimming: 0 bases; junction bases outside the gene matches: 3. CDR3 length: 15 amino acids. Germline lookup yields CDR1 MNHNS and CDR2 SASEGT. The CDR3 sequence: CASSRGQGSYNEQFF. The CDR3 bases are TGTGCCAGCAGTAGAGGACAGGGCTCCTACAATGAGCAGTTCTTC.

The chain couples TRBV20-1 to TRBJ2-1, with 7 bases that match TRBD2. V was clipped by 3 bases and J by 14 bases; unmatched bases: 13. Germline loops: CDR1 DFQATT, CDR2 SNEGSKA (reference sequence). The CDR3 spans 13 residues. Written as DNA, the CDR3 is TGCAGTGCTAGTGGGACCCTCTCTGGGGGGGAGTTCTTC. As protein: CSASGTLSGGEFF.

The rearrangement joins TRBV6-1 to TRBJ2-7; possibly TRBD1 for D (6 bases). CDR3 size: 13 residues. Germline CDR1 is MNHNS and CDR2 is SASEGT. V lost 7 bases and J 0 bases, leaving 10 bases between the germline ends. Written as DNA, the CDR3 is TGTGCCAGCATAAGGACAGCCTCCTACGAGCAGTACTTC. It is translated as CASIRTASYEQYF.

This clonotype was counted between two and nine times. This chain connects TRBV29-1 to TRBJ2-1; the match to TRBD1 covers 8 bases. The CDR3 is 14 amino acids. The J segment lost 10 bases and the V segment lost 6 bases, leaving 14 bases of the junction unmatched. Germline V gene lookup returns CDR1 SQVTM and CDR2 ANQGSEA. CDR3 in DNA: TGCAGCGTCAAAAGGGGGCAGGGGGCAGGGGAGCAGTTCTTC. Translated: CSVKRGQGAGEQFF.

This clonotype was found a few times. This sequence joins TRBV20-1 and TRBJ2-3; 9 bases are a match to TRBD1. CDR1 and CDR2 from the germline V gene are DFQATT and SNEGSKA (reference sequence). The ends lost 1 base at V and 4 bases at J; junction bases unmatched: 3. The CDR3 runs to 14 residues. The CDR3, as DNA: TGCAGTGCTAGAGGGGACAGGGATGCAGATACGCAGTATTTT. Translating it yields CSARGDRDADTQYF.

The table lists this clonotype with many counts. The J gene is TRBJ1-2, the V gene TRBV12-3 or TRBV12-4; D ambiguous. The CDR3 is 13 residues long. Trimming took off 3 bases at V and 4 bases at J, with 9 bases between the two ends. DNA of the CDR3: TGTGCCAGCAGTTTCCGCAGATCCTATGGCTACACCTTC. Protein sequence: CASSFRRSYGYTF.

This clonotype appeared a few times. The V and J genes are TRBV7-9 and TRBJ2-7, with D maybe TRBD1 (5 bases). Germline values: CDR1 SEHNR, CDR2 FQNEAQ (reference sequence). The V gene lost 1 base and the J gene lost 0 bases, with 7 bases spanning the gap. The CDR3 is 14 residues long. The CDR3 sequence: CASSLGQLSYEQYF. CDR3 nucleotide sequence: TGTGCCAGCAGCTTAGGACAGCTCTCCTACGAGCAGTACTTC.

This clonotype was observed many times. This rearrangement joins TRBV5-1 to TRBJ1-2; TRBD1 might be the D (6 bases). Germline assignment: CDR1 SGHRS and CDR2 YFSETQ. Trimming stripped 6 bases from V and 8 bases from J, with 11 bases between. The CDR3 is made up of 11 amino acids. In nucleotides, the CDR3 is TGCGCCAGCATACGGGGGCGAGGCTACACCTTC. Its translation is CASIRGRGYTF. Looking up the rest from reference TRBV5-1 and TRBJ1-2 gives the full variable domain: KAGVTQTPRYLIKTRGQQVTLSCSPISGHRSVSWYQQTPGQGLQFLFEYFSETQRNKGNFPGRFSGRQFSNSRSEMNVSTLELGDSALYLCASIRGRGYTFGSGTRLTVV.

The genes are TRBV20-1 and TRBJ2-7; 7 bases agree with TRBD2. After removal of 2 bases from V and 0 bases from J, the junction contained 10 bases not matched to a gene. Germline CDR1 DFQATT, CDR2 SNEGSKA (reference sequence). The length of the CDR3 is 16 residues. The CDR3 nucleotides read TGCAGTGCTAGATCCCCCAAAGCGGGGACCTCCTACGAGCAGTACTTC. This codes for CSARSPKAGTSYEQYF.

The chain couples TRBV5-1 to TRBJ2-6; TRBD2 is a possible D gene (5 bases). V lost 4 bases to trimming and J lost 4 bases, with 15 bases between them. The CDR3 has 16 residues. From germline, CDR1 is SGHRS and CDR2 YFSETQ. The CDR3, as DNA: TGCGCCAGCAGCCCCCCTCGGGGTTCAGGGGCCAACGTCCTGACTTTC. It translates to CASSPPRGSGANVLTF.

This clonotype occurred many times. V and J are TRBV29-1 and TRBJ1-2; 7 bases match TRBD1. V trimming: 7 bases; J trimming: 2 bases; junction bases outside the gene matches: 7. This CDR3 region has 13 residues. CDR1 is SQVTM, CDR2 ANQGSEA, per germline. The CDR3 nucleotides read TGCAGCGGACAGGGAGAGGACAACTATGGCTACACCTTC. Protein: CSGQGEDNYGYTF.

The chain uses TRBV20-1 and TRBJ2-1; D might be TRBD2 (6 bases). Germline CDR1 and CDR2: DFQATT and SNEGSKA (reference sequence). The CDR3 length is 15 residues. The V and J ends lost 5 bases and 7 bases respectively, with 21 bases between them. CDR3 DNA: TGCAGTGCTCTCCCCCGACTAGGCCGTTGGAATGAGCAGTTCTTC. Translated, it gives CSALPRLGRWNEQFF.

CDR3 DNA: TGTGCCAGCGGGGGGGGGACAGGACCCTACGAGCAGTACTTC. Translated, it gives CASGGGTGPYEQYF. This chain connects TRBV6-1 to TRBJ2-7; tentative D call: TRBD1 (8 bases). V was cut by 8 bases and J by 2 bases, with 16 bases left in between. There are 14 residues in the CDR3. CDR1 and CDR2 (germline): MNHNS, SASEGT.

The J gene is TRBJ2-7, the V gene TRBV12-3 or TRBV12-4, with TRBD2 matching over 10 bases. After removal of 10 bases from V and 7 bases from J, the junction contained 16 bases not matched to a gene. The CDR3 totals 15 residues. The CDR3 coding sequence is TGTGCCACCTCCATAGCGGGAGGCCCTAAAAGGGAGCAGTACTTC. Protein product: CATSIAGGPKREQYF.

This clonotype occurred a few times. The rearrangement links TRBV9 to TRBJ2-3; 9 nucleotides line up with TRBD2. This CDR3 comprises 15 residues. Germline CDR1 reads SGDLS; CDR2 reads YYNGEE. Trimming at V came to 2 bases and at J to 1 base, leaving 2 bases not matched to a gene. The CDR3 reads CASSVSGGRTDTQYF. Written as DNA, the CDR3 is TGTGCCAGCAGCGTGAGCGGGGGGCGCACAGATACGCAGTATTTT.

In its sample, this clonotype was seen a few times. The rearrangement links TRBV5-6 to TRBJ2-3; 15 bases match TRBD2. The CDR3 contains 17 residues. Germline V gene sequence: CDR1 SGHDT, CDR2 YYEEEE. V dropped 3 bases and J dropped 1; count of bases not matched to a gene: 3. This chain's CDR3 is CASSWTSGRDGTDTQYF. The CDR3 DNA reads TGTGCCAGCAGCTGGACTAGCGGGAGGGATGGCACAGATACGCAGTATTTT. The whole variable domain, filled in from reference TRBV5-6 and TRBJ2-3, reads DAGVTQSPTHLIKTRGQQVTLRCSPKSGHDTVSWYQQALGQGPQFIFQYYEEEERQRGNFPDRFSGHQFPNYSSELNVNALLLGDSALYLCASSWTSGRDGTDTQYFGPGTRLTVL.

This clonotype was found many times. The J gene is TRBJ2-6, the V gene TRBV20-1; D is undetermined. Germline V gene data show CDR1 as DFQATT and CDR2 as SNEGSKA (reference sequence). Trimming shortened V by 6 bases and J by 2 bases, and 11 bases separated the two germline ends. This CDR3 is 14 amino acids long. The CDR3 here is CSASDTTGANVLTF. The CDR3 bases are TGCAGTGCGTCAGATACAACTGGGGCCAACGTCCTGACTTTC.

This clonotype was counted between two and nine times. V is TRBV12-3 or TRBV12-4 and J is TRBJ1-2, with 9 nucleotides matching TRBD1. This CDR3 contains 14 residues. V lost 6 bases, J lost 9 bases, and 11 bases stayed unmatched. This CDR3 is CASSPTPGTGSYTF. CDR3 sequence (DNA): TGTGCCAGCAGCCCGACCCCGGGGACAGGGAGCTACACCTTC.

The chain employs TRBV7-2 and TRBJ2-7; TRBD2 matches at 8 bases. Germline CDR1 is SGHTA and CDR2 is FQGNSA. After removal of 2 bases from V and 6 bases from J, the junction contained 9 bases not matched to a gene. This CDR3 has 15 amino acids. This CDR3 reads CASSLQAGVRGEQYF. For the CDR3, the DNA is TGTGCCAGCAGCTTACAAGCGGGAGTCCGGGGCGAGCAGTACTTC.

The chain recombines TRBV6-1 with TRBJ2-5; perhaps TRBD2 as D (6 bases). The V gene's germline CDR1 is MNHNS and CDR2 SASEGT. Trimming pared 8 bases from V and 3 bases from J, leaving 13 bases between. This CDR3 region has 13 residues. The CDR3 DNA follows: TGTGCCAGCGCGAGGCGGGGAGAAGAGACCCAGTACTTC. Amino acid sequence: CASARRGEETQYF.

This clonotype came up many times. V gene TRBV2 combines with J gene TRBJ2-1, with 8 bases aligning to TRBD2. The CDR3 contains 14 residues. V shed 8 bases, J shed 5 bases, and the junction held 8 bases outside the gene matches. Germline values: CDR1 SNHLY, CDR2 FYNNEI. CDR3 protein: CASGGLVTHNEQFF. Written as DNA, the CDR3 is TGTGCCAGCGGGGGACTAGTGACGCACAATGAGCAGTTCTTC. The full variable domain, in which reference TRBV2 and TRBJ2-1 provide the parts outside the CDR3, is EPEVTQTPSHQVTQMGQEVILRCVPISNHLYFYWYRQILGQKVEFLVSFYNNEISEKSEIFDDQFSVERPDGSNFTLKIRSTKLEDSAMYFCASGGLVTHNEQFFGPGTRLTVL.

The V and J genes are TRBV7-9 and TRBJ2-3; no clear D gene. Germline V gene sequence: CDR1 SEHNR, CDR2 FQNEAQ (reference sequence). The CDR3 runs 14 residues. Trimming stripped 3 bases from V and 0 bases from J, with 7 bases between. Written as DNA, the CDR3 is TGTGCCAGCAGCTTCCTCCTTAGCACAGATACGCAGTATTTT. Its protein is CASSFLLSTDTQYF.

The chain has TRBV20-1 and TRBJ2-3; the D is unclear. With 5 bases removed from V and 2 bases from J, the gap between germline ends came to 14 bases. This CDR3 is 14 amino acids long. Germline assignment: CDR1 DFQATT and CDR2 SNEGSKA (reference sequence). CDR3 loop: CSAHNQGYTDTQYF. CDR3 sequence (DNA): TGCAGTGCTCACAATCAAGGATACACAGATACGCAGTATTTT.

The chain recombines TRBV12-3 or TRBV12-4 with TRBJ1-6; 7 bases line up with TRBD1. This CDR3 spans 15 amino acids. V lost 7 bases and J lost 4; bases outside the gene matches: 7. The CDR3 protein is CASKVGTAYNSPLHF. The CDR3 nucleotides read TGTGCCAGCAAGGTTGGGACAGCTTATAATTCACCCCTCCACTTT.

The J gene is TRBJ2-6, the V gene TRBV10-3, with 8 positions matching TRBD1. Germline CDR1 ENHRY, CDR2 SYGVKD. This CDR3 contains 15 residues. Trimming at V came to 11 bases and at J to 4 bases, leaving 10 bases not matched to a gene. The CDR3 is CAGGPGGSGANVLTF. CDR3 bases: TGTGCCGGAGGTCCAGGGGGCTCCGGGGCCAACGTCCTGACTTTC.

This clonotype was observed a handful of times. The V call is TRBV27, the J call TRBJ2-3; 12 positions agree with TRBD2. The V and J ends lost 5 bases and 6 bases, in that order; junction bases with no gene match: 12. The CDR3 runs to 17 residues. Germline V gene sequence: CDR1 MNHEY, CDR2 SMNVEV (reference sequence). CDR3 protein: CASSVSTLAGGPDTQYF. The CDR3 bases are TGTGCCAGCAGTGTCTCCACCCTAGCGGGAGGGCCCGATACGCAGTATTTT.

The DNA of the CDR3 is TGTGCCATCGCCTTTGGCTATGGCTACACCTTC. It encodes CAIAFGYGYTF. V usage is TRBV10-3 and J usage is TRBJ1-2; D is unresolved. The CDR3 totals 11 residues. Deletions cut 8 bases from V and 4 bases from J, with 8 bases between. Germline assignment: CDR1 ENHRY and CDR2 SYGVKD.

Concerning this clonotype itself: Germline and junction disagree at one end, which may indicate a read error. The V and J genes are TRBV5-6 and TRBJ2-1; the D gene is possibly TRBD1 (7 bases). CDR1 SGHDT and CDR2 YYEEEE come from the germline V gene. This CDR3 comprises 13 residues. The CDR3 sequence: CASSPRGLADSSF. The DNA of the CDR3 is TGTGCCAGCAGCCCCAGGGGGTTAGCGGACTCGTCCTTC.

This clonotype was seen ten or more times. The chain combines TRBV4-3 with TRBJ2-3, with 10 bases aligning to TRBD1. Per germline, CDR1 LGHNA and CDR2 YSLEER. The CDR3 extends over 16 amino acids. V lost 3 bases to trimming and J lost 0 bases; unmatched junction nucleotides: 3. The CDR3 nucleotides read TGCGCCAGCAGCCATCGACAGGGGGCAAGCACAGATACGCAGTATTTT. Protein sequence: CASSHRQGASTDTQYF.

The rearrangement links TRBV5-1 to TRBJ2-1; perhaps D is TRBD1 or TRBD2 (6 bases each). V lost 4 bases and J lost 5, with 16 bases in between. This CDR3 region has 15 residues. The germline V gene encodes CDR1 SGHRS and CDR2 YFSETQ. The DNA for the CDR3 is TGCGCCAGCAGCCCGGACGGGGGCAACGACAATGAGCAGTTCTTC. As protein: CASSPDGGNDNEQFF.